The 27 T cell receptor beta chains below come from one sample, sequenced in a study of shared clonotypes between healthy human individuals. Clones were read by immunoSEQ multiplex PCR, and TCRdb kept only the in-frame ones, dropping some. The data contain approximately 1.4 million clones, approximately 98% of them singletons. The source material was naive CD4+ T cells sorted from blood. Sample subset: CD45RA+ positively selected. All receptors come from a man aged 25-45 years in good health.

The rearrangement uses TRBV10-1 and TRBJ2-3, with TRBD1 identical over 7 bases. The germline V gene has CDR1 WNHNN and CDR2 SYGVQD (reference sequence). CDR3 length: 12 amino acids. J was trimmed by 8 bases and V by 6 bases; bases with no gene match: 5. CDR3 sequence (DNA): TGCGCCAGCAGCCCGGGACAGTTTACGCAGTATTTT. This sequence encodes CASSPGQFTQYF.

Only one count was recorded for this clone. This rearrangement joins TRBV14 to TRBJ2-5, with unresolved D. This CDR3 contains 13 residues. CDR1 and CDR2 (germline): SGHDN, FVKESK. Deletions cut 4 bases from V and 5 bases from J, with 11 bases between. The chain's CDR3 is CASSRTVRETQYF. The CDR3 nucleotides read TGTGCCAGCAGCCGGACGGTGAGGGAGACCCAGTACTTC.

CDR3 protein: CASSSGLAGVIEQFF. In nucleotides, the CDR3 is TGTGCCAGCTCATCAGGACTAGCGGGAGTTATTGAGCAGTTCTTC. The V and J genes are TRBV18 and TRBJ2-1; 13 bases are a match to TRBD2. This CDR3 is built from 15 residues. Germline loops: CDR1 KGHSH, CDR2 LQKENI. V dropped 5 bases and J dropped 9; count of bases not matched to a gene: 7. Supplemented by reference TRBV18 and TRBJ2-1, the full variable domain reads NAGVMQNPRHLVRRRGQEARLRCSPMKGHSHVYWYRQLPEEGLKFMVYLQKENIIDESGMPKERFSAEFPKEGPSILRIQQVVRGDSAAYFCASSSGLAGVIEQFFGPGTRLTVL.

The gene calls are TRBV7-3 and TRBJ1-2, with 8 bases identical to TRBD1. The CDR3 consists of 16 residues. The trim removed 3 bases at V and 4 bases at J, leaving 10 bases unmatched. Germline loops: CDR1 SGHTA, CDR2 FQGTGA. This CDR3 is CASSLKGAGTGYGYTF. In nucleotides, the CDR3 is TGTGCCAGCAGCTTGAAGGGGGCCGGGACAGGCTATGGCTACACCTTC. The complete variable domain, with remaining parts taken from reference TRBV7-3 and TRBJ1-2, reads GAGVSQTPSNKVTEKGKYVELRCDPISGHTALYWYRQSLGQGPEFLIYFQGTGAADDSGLPNDRFFAVRPEGSVSTLKIQRTERGDSAVYLCASSLKGAGTGYGYTFGSGTRLTVV.

The rearrangement uses TRBV6-6 and TRBJ1-5; a weak D match, TRBD1 (6 bases). The length of the CDR3 is 16 residues. Between the trimmed V and J ends, which lost 5 bases and 0 bases, there was a span of 14 bases. Germline CDR1 is MNHNY and CDR2 is SVGAGI (reference sequence). CDR3 protein: CASSPGQRSSNQPQHF. CDR3 sequence (DNA): TGTGCCAGCAGTCCAGGACAGCGAAGTAGCAATCAGCCCCAGCATTTT.

The gene calls are TRBV10-3 and TRBJ1-3; no clear D. In germline, CDR1 is ENHRY, CDR2 SYGVKD. The CDR3 is 13 amino acids. Between the trimmed V and J ends, which lost 8 bases and 9 bases, there was a span of 17 bases. The CDR3 DNA follows: TGTGCCATCTCTCGGCCGGCCGCGAGCACCATATATTTT. Residues: CAISRPAASTIYF.

The V and J genes are TRBV11-2 and TRBJ2-1, with D unresolved. V dropped 8 bases and J dropped 5 bases, with 13 bases sitting between them. The CDR3 extends over 13 amino acids. Germline lookup yields CDR1 SGHAT and CDR2 FQNNGV. CDR3: CASESTFDNEQFF. The DNA for the CDR3 is TGTGCCAGCGAGAGCACGTTTGACAATGAGCAGTTCTTC.

J is TRBJ2-7 and V is TRBV5-5; 7 bases match TRBD2. The CDR3 spans 14 residues. Trimming cost V 4 bases and J 12 bases; bases outside gene matches: 16. Per germline, CDR1 SGHKS and CDR2 YYEKEE (reference sequence). The DNA of the CDR3 is TGTGCCAGCAGCGCGTCGTCGCGGCTAGCGGTCGGGTACTTC. Protein sequence: CASSASSRLAVGYF.

The V gene is TRBV6-5, the J gene TRBJ1-2, with D unclear. The CDR3 length is 11 residues. Germline CDR1 and CDR2: MNHEY and SVGAGI. The ends were cut back, 4 bases at V and 7 bases at J, with 7 bases in the middle. CDR3: CASSSVGGYTF. CDR3 nucleotide sequence: TGTGCCAGCAGTTCGGTGGGTGGCTACACCTTC.

This sequence joins TRBV21-1 and TRBJ1-1; TRBD1, the table's D call, was not compared with the DNA. TRBV21-1 is shown as a pseudogene. This CDR3 contains 13 residues. CDR3 nucleotide sequence: TGTGCCAGCAGCAAAGAGGGGTCGACTGAAGCTTTCTTT. Translated, it gives CASSKEGSTEAFF.

The chain combines TRBV4-2 with TRBJ2-1; D gene unclear. V lost 5 bases and J lost 9, with 11 bases in between. The CDR3 consists of 12 residues. Germline V gene sequence: CDR1 LGHNA, CDR2 YNFKEQ. In DNA form, the CDR3 reads TGTGCCAGCAGCAAGGAACTTGGTGAGCAGTTCTTC. Translated: CASSKELGEQFF.

The rearrangement links TRBV7-8 to TRBJ1-3; D gene uncertain. The germline CDR1 and CDR2 sequences are SGHVS and FQNEAQ. Trimming shortened V by 2 bases and J by 5 bases, and 10 bases separated the two germline ends. The CDR3 consists of 14 residues. This chain's CDR3 is CASSLSGYRNTIYF. The CDR3 DNA is TGTGCCAGCAGCTTATCTGGGTACCGAAACACCATATATTTT.

The chain is built from TRBV27 and TRBJ2-7; D is possibly TRBD1 or TRBD2 (5 bases each). Germline loops: CDR1 MNHEY, CDR2 SMNVEV (reference sequence). This CDR3 contains 13 residues. V gave up 8 bases and J gave up 2 bases, with 13 bases separating them. CDR3 DNA: TGTGCCAGCCGGTGGGGGAGCCCCTACGAGCAGTACTTC. This gives the protein CASRWGSPYEQYF.

The J gene is TRBJ2-7, the V gene TRBV5-1; D is possibly TRBD2 (6 bases). Germline V CDR1 and CDR2: SGHRS, YFSETQ. V dropped 2 bases and J dropped 0 bases, with 12 bases sitting between them. The CDR3 is 15 amino acids. CDR3 DNA sequence: TGCGCCAGCAGCTTCGCGGGGACGAACTCCTACGAGCAGTACTTC. This gives the protein CASSFAGTNSYEQYF.

This clone was observed once. This chain connects TRBV29-1 to TRBJ1-2; TRBD1 aligns across 10 bases. Per germline, CDR1 SQVTM and CDR2 ANQGSEA. The CDR3 has 13 amino acids. J lost 4 bases, V lost 4 bases, and 3 bases had no gene match. CDR3 protein: CSVARDRGYGYTF. As DNA, the CDR3 is TGCAGCGTTGCCCGGGACAGGGGCTATGGCTACACCTTC.

The chain couples TRBV10-1 to TRBJ2-1, with 7 bases aligning to TRBD2. Looked up from germline, CDR1 is WNHNN and CDR2 is SYGVQD (reference sequence). The CDR3 totals 13 residues. After removal of 10 bases from V and 8 bases from J, the junction contained 11 bases not matched to a gene. The CDR3 DNA reads as TGCGCCAACGTACCGGGACTACCTTATGAGCAGTTCTTC. Its translation is CANVPGLPYEQFF.

A word on this clone: Other nucleotide sequences from this sample produce the same CDR3. The J gene is TRBJ1-5, the V gene TRBV7-9, with D perhaps TRBD1 (5 bases). The CDR3 is made up of 15 amino acids. Germline CDR1 SEHNR, CDR2 FQNEAQ (reference sequence). Trimming left V 5 bases short and J 2 bases short, with 13 bases between. CDR3 bases: TGTGCCAGCAGCCTAACCGGGGGTGGCAATCAGCCCCAGCATTTT. Translated: CASSLTGGGNQPQHF.

The V gene is TRBV18, the J gene TRBJ1-3; perhaps TRBD1 as D (5 bases). The CDR3 runs to 16 residues. The V end was cut by 2 bases, the J end by 1 base, with 12 bases between. Per germline, CDR1 KGHSH and CDR2 LQKENI. The CDR3 nucleotides read TGTGCCAGCTCACCATTGAGGGGCGATTCTGGAAACACCATATATTTT. Protein product: CASSPLRGDSGNTIYF.

The chain employs TRBV5-1 and TRBJ2-7, with D perhaps matching TRBD1 or TRBD2 (5 bases each). Germline lookup yields CDR1 SGHRS and CDR2 YFSETQ. V lost 4 bases, J lost 3 bases, and 17 bases lay in between. The length of the CDR3 is 15 residues. CDR3 amino acids: CASSQNTGRDYEQYF. The CDR3 bases are TGCGCCAGCAGCCAAAATACGGGACGGGACTACGAGCAGTACTTC.

The CDR3 spells CASSTLGGPGANVLTF. Here the CDR3 DNA reads TGTGCCAGCAGCACCCTCGGGGGACCTGGGGCCAACGTCCTGACTTTC. The chain combines TRBV11-2 with TRBJ2-6; D is possibly TRBD2 (6 bases). V gave up 5 bases and J gave up 2 bases, with 13 bases separating them. CDR1 is SGHAT and CDR2 is FQNNGV in the germline V gene. CDR3 length: 16 residues.

The CDR3 bases are TGTGCCAGCAGCCCTTCTAGCGGGACCTACAATGAGCAGTTCTTC. It is translated as CASSPSSGTYNEQFF. V and J are TRBV9 and TRBJ2-1; 9 bases are a match to TRBD2. Germline CDR1 is SGDLS and CDR2 is YYNGEE. There are 15 residues in the CDR3. The J segment lost 2 bases and the V segment lost 4 bases, leaving 4 bases of the junction unmatched.

The chain is built from TRBV29-1 and TRBJ2-1; no reliable D call. CDR3 length equals 12 residues. Trimming pared 7 bases from V and 8 bases from J, leaving 15 bases between. Per germline, CDR1 SQVTM and CDR2 ANQGSEA. The CDR3 DNA sequence: TGCAGCGGAAGTAGGTTTCTTGATGAGCAGTTCTTC. Amino acids: CSGSRFLDEQFF.

This sequence joins TRBV5-1 and TRBJ1-4; 8 nucleotides agree with TRBD1. CDR1 and CDR2 from the germline V gene are SGHRS and YFSETQ. V shed 0 bases and J 7 bases; nucleotides not matched to a gene: 5. This CDR3 is built from 15 residues. The DNA for the CDR3 is TGCGCCAGCAGCTTGGCCCGTGACAGGGGTGAAAAACTGTTTTTT. Protein sequence: CASSLARDRGEKLFF.

This chain joins TRBV6-5 and TRBJ2-1; 12 bases are shared with TRBD2. After removal of 0 bases from V and 12 bases from J, the junction contained 9 bases not matched to a gene. The V gene's germline CDR1 is MNHEY and CDR2 SVGAGI. The CDR3 spans 16 residues. This CDR3 reads CASSYSKASGRAVQFF. CDR3 nucleotides: TGTGCCAGCAGTTACTCGAAGGCTAGCGGGAGGGCCGTGCAGTTCTTC.

J is TRBJ1-5 and V is TRBV18; 9 nucleotides agree with TRBD1. The CDR3 consists of 15 residues. CDR1 is KGHSH, CDR2 LQKENI, per germline. V lost 3 bases and J lost 4; bases outside the gene matches: 4. The CDR3 sequence: CASSPGTGWNQPQHF. In DNA, the CDR3 is TGTGCCAGCTCACCGGGGACAGGGTGGAATCAGCCCCAGCATTTT. Complete variable domain (other parts from reference TRBV18 and TRBJ1-5): NAGVMQNPRHLVRRRGQEARLRCSPMKGHSHVYWYRQLPEEGLKFMVYLQKENIIDESGMPKERFSAEFPKEGPSILRIQQVVRGDSAAYFCASSPGTGWNQPQHFGDGTRLSIL.

The chain combines TRBV7-8 with TRBJ2-7; the D is unclear. The CDR3 is made up of 11 amino acids. Trimming took off 3 bases at V and 6 bases at J, with 6 bases between the two ends. Germline assignment: CDR1 SGHVS and CDR2 FQNEAQ. As DNA, the CDR3 is TGTGCCAGCAGCTTTATGGGCGAGCAGTACTTC. It is translated as CASSFMGEQYF.

The V and J genes are TRBV6-4 and TRBJ2-1; TRBD2 aligns across 8 bases. Germline CDR1 and CDR2: MRHNA and SNTAGT. The junction had 0 bases not matched to a gene; V was cut back by 2 bases and J by 3 bases. The CDR3 loop spans 14 amino acids. CDR3 loop: CASSDGTSYNEQFF. DNA of the CDR3: TGTGCCAGCAGTGACGGGACTAGCTACAATGAGCAGTTCTTC.